The 13 T cell receptor beta chains given below trace back to one sample, sequenced in a study of blood T cell repertoires in COVID-19. Clones were read by immunoSEQ multiplex PCR, and TCRdb kept only the in-frame ones, dropping some. The sample has over 50,000 clones, about 81% seen once; the top ten hold approximately 15%. Sequences were obtained from peripheral blood. Source of these receptors: an elderly man with acute or convalescent COVID-19.

This sequence joins TRBV2 and TRBJ1-2; 10 nucleotides match TRBD1. The CDR3 extends over 14 amino acids. Trimming removed 6 bases from V and 10 bases from J; junction bases left unmatched: 11. CDR1 and CDR2 from the germline V gene are SNHLY and FYNNEI. The CDR3 protein is CASSPLTGTGDYTF. In DNA, the CDR3 is TGTGCCAGCAGCCCACTAACCGGGACAGGGGACTACACCTTC.

The chain joins TRBV5-6 to TRBJ2-7; 8 nucleotides agree with TRBD1. Per the germline V gene, CDR1 is SGHDT and CDR2 is YYEEEE. This CDR3 is 14 amino acids long. Germline trimming cut 3 bases from V and 3 bases from J; bases unmatched to any gene: 5. The CDR3: CASSWGTGVYEQYF. In DNA, the CDR3 is TGTGCCAGCAGCTGGGGGACAGGAGTCTACGAGCAGTACTTC.

This clone appeared once. The rearrangement joins TRBV11-2 to TRBJ1-1; the D gene is possibly TRBD1 (6 bases). V was clipped by 5 bases and J by 0 bases, with 13 bases between them. Germline CDR1 is SGHAT and CDR2 is FQNNGV. This CDR3 comprises 15 residues. CDR3 amino acids: CASSLAGGLNTEAFF. In DNA form, the CDR3 reads TGTGCCAGCAGCCTGGCGGGGGGCTTGAACACTGAAGCTTTCTTT.

V is TRBV11-3 and J is TRBJ2-7; D gene unclear. Trimming cost V 3 bases and J 0 bases, with 3 bases left between them. The germline gives CDR1 SGHNT, CDR2 YENEEA. The CDR3 contains 12 residues. The DNA for the CDR3 is TGTGCCAGCAGCTTGAGCTCCTACGAGCAGTACTTC. It yields the protein CASSLSSYEQYF.

V and J are TRBV28 and TRBJ1-2; no clear D gene. The germline gives CDR1 MDHEN, CDR2 SYDVKM. CDR3 size: 14 residues. V lost 2 bases, J lost 5 bases, and 12 bases lay in between. The CDR3 reads CASSLGHAQYGYTF. In nucleotides, the CDR3 is TGTGCCAGCAGTTTAGGGCACGCACAGTATGGCTACACCTTC.

The V gene is TRBV6-5, the J gene TRBJ2-3; 8 bases align to TRBD2. CDR3 length equals 16 residues. The trim removed 1 base at V and 6 bases at J, leaving 9 bases unmatched. The germline V gene encodes CDR1 MNHEY and CDR2 SVGAGI. The CDR3 loop is CASSYFRAGVADTQYF. CDR3 nucleotides: TGTGCCAGCAGTTACTTTCGAGCGGGGGTGGCGGATACGCAGTATTTT.

The chain couples TRBV10-3 to TRBJ1-5, with 7 nucleotides matching TRBD1. Losses at the gene ends were 0 bases for V and 5 bases for J; bases not matched to a gene: 1. Per germline, CDR1 ENHRY and CDR2 SYGVKD. This CDR3 region has 14 residues. The DNA for the CDR3 is TGTGCCATCAGTGAGTCGAGGGGGCATCAGCCCCAGCATTTT. This sequence encodes CAISESRGHQPQHF.

Turning to this clone: Relative to the germline gene, one junction end is altered; a read error may explain this. The chain recombines TRBV7-8 with TRBJ1-2, with TRBD1 identical over 7 bases. CDR1 and CDR2 (germline): SGHVS, FQNEAQ. The CDR3 is 13 amino acids. For the CDR3, the DNA is TGTGCCAGCAGCCGTGGGACAGAACTCACCTTCTTCTTC. Its protein is CASSRGTELTFFF.

This chain connects TRBV2 to TRBJ2-3, with 7 bases lining up with TRBD1. In germline, CDR1 is SNHLY, CDR2 FYNNEI. This CDR3 comprises 16 residues. Losses at the gene ends were 6 bases for V and 2 bases for J; bases not matched to a gene: 11. This chain's CDR3 is CASRETGTMITDTQYF. CDR3 DNA: TGTGCCAGCAGAGAGACAGGGACCATGATCACAGATACGCAGTATTTT.

The chain employs TRBV4-3 and TRBJ1-1; D uncertain. The CDR3 has 14 amino acids. Germline-derived CDR1 and CDR2 are LGHNA and YSLEER. V was shortened by 1 base and J by 11 bases, with 17 bases between the two germline ends. CDR3 in amino acids: CASSQVGGDPLAFF. CDR3 in DNA: TGCGCCAGCAGCCAAGTGGGAGGAGACCCGCTGGCTTTCTTT.

V gene TRBV5-4 combines with J gene TRBJ2-2; D ambiguous. This CDR3 region has 13 residues. The V and J ends lost 2 bases and 4 bases respectively, with 6 bases between them. CDR1 and CDR2 (germline): SGHNT, YYREEE (reference sequence). CDR3 sequence reads: CASSFSGTGELFF. In nucleotides, the CDR3 is TGTGCCAGCAGCTTTTCGGGCACCGGGGAGCTGTTTTTT.

The chain links TRBV19 to TRBJ2-2; 11 bases align to TRBD1. CDR1 is LNHDA, CDR2 SQIVND, per germline (reference sequence). The CDR3 is made up of 16 amino acids. The V segment lost 3 bases and the J segment 7 bases; nucleotides outside the gene matches: 7. CDR3 amino acids: CASSILGTGGSGELFF. The CDR3 coding sequence is TGTGCCAGTAGTATCTTGGGGACAGGGGGTAGCGGGGAGCTGTTTTTT.

The rearrangement joins TRBV6-5 to TRBJ2-7; TRBD1 aligns across 8 bases. The junction had 7 bases not matched to a gene; V was cut back by 6 bases and J by 0 bases. Germline CDR1 and CDR2: MNHEY and SVGAGI. This CDR3 contains 15 residues. The CDR3 loop is CASRRRTGSSYEQYF. CDR3 DNA: TGTGCCAGCAGGCGCAGGACAGGGAGCTCCTACGAGCAGTACTTC.